These 23 T cell receptor beta chains were all obtained from the same sample, sequenced in a study of cytomegalovirus exposure and HLA in healthy donors. Researchers ran the PCR with 60 Vbeta and 13 Jbeta primers. TCRdb's copy holds only in-frame clones and misses some; the assay was immunoSEQ multiplex PCR. The repertoire has some 40,000 clones, about 85% of them found once; the top ten carry approximately 2.6%. The sample consisted of PBMCs. The receptors derive from a man over 45 in good health and CMV-seronegative.

This chain uses TRBV4-1 with TRBJ1-3; perhaps TRBD1 as D (6 bases). The CDR3 loop spans 17 amino acids. Germline-derived CDR1 and CDR2 are MGHRA and YSYEKL. V was trimmed by 3 bases and J by 0 bases, leaving 15 bases between them. DNA of the CDR3: TGCGCCAGCAGCCAGAGACAGGCCACCTTCTCTGGAAACACCATATATTTT. Protein: CASSQRQATFSGNTIYF.

This clone appeared once. This chain uses TRBV9 with TRBJ2-5, with 9 bases that match TRBD2. V lost 0 bases to trimming and J lost 1 base; unmatched junction nucleotides: 7. The CDR3 sequence is 17 residues long. Germline V CDR1 and CDR2: SGDLS, YYNGEE. CDR3 in amino acids: CASSVGASGTSQETQYF. CDR3 sequence (DNA): TGTGCCAGCAGCGTAGGCGCTAGCGGGACATCCCAAGAGACCCAGTACTTC.

The CDR3 sequence is CAISEGRGRTEAFF. DNA for the CDR3: TGTGCCATCAGCGAAGGCAGGGGACGCACTGAAGCTTTCTTT. The V call is TRBV10-3, the J call TRBJ1-1, with a tentative D call TRBD1 (6 bases). Per the germline V gene, CDR1 is ENHRY and CDR2 is SYGVKD. CDR3 length equals 14 residues. V was shortened by 6 bases and J by 4 bases, with 15 bases between the two germline ends.

This chain links TRBV9 with TRBJ2-1; 11 bases fit TRBD2. V shed 3 bases and J 9 bases; nucleotides not matched to a gene: 8. The CDR3 sequence is 15 residues long. Germline values: CDR1 SGDLS, CDR2 YYNGEE. DNA for the CDR3: TGTGCCAGCAGCGCCTCGACTAGCGGGGTAAGTGAGCAGTTCTTC. This translates into CASSASTSGVSEQFF.

This clone was observed a handful of times. This chain links TRBV5-8 with TRBJ2-1; 9 bases align to TRBD2. The germline V gene encodes CDR1 SGHTS and CDR2 YDEGEE. With V trimmed by 2 bases and J by 1 base, 7 bases remained unmatched. The CDR3 runs 17 residues. CDR3 bases: TGTGCCAGCAGCTTTGGGGTAGCGGGAGTATCCTACAATGAGCAGTTCTTC. Its protein is CASSFGVAGVSYNEQFF.

The chain uses TRBV19 and TRBJ2-2; unclear D gene. This CDR3 spans 12 amino acids. V gave up 7 bases and J gave up 3 bases, with 6 bases separating them. Germline CDR1 LNHDA, CDR2 SQIVND (reference sequence). CDR3 in DNA: TGTGCCAGTAAAAGCGACACCGGGGAGCTGTTTTTT. It encodes CASKSDTGELFF. Full variable domain (remainder filled in from reference TRBV19 and TRBJ2-2): DGGITQSPKYLFRKEGQNVTLSCEQNLNHDAMYWYRQDPGQGLRLIYYSQIVNDFQKGDIAEGYSVSREKKESFPLTVTSAQKNPTAFYLCASKSDTGELFFGEGSRLTVL.

This clone appeared a single time. The chain uses TRBV7-9 and TRBJ1-4; tentative D call: TRBD1 (5 bases). V gave up 5 bases and J gave up 4 bases, with 17 bases separating them. Germline V gene lookup returns CDR1 SEHNR and CDR2 FQNEAQ (reference sequence). The CDR3 length is 16 residues. The CDR3 coding sequence is TGTGCCAGCAGCGGAGGGGCGGCAGCCTATAATGAAAAACTGTTTTTT. The encoded protein is CASSGGAAAYNEKLFF.

This clone was observed a few times. V usage is TRBV4-2 and J usage is TRBJ2-3; 8 nucleotides align to TRBD2. This CDR3 has 16 residues. Germline assignment: CDR1 LGHNA and CDR2 YNFKEQ. The J segment lost 5 bases and the V segment lost 0 bases, leaving 7 bases of the junction unmatched. CDR3 bases: TGTGCCAGCAGCCAAGAGGGCGGGGGGAGCCAAGATACGCAGTATTTT. This encodes CASSQEGGGSQDTQYF.

This clone appeared once. This chain connects TRBV20-1 to TRBJ1-1, with D uncertain. The ends were cut back, 4 bases at V and 7 bases at J, with 10 bases in the middle. This CDR3 has 11 residues. Germline CDR1 reads DFQATT; CDR2 reads SNEGSKA (reference sequence). The CDR3 bases are TGCAGTGCTATGCGGGAGGGTGAAGCTTTCTTT. Translated: CSAMREGEAFF.

The chain is built from TRBV7-6 and TRBJ2-1, with unresolved D. In germline, CDR1 is SGHVS, CDR2 FNYEAQ. V was cut by 8 bases and J by 4 bases, with 9 bases left in between. The CDR3 is 12 residues long. This chain's CDR3 is CASGTAYNEQFF. Here the CDR3 DNA reads TGTGCCAGCGGTACAGCTTACAATGAGCAGTTCTTC.

This sequence joins TRBV28 and TRBJ1-2, with TRBD1 matching over 7 bases. Germline CDR1 MDHEN, CDR2 SYDVKM. The CDR3 is made up of 15 amino acids. The V segment lost 1 base and the J segment 7 bases; nucleotides outside the gene matches: 9. CDR3 sequence (DNA): TGTGCCAGCAGTTTATCCGACAGGGAATCTACTGGCTACACCTTC. It specifies CASSLSDRESTGYTF.

This rearrangement joins TRBV28 to TRBJ2-6; no definite D call. The V gene lost 5 bases and the J gene lost 2 bases, with 7 bases spanning the gap. Germline loops: CDR1 MDHEN, CDR2 SYDVKM. CDR3 length equals 14 residues. For the CDR3, the DNA is TGTGCCAGCAGTAATATAGCTGGGGCCAACGTCCTGACTTTC. It specifies CASSNIAGANVLTF.

V and J are TRBV6-6 and TRBJ1-5, with 8 bases lining up with TRBD1. There are 13 residues in the CDR3. Trimming at V came to 6 bases and at J to 4 bases, leaving 2 bases not matched to a gene. CDR1 is MNHNY and CDR2 is SVGAGI in the germline V gene (reference sequence). The CDR3 here is CASRDRDNQPQHF. The DNA for the CDR3 is TGTGCCAGCAGGGACAGGGATAATCAGCCCCAGCATTTT.

The chain carries TRBV28 and TRBJ2-1, with TRBD2 matching 11 bases. Germline CDR1 and CDR2: MDHEN and SYDVKM. Germline trimming cut 6 bases from V and 9 bases from J; bases unmatched to any gene: 7. CDR3 length: 14 amino acids. The CDR3 region has the DNA TGTGCCAGCAGAATGCAACTAGCGGGAGTTGAGCAGTTCTTC. Its translation: CASRMQLAGVEQFF.

The rearrangement joins TRBV28 to TRBJ2-7, with a possible D match to TRBD1 (6 bases). This CDR3 region has 16 residues. CDR1 is MDHEN, CDR2 SYDVKM, per germline. V was pared by 2 bases and J by 1 base, with 15 bases between. The CDR3 sequence is CASSLPTGLESYEQYF. CDR3 nucleotides: TGTGCCAGCAGTTTACCTACAGGGCTCGAATCCTACGAGCAGTACTTC. Full variable domain (outside the CDR3, taken from reference TRBV28 and TRBJ2-7): DVKVTQSSRYLVKRTGEKVFLECVQDMDHENMFWYRQDPGLGLRLIYFSYDVKMKEKGDIPEGYSVSREKKERFSLILESASTNQTSMYLCASSLPTGLESYEQYFGPGTRLTVT.

Concerning this clone itself: This same CDR3 is encoded by further DNA sequences in the sample. The chain has TRBV4-3 and TRBJ2-7; D might be TRBD1 (5 bases). CDR1 LGHNA and CDR2 YSLEER come from the germline V gene. The CDR3 length is 18 residues. V lost 0 bases, J lost 5 bases, and 23 bases lay in between. CDR3 region: CASSQEVVGVKAPNEQYF. CDR3 sequence (DNA): TGCGCCAGCAGCCAAGAGGTCGTAGGGGTAAAAGCCCCCAACGAGCAGTACTTC.

The CDR3 sequence is CASSLREEGNSPLHF. The CDR3 nucleotides read TGTGCCAGCAGCCTCAGGGAGGAGGGTAATTCACCCCTCCACTTT. The chain has TRBV6-5 and TRBJ1-6, with D possibly being TRBD1 (5 bases). Germline V gene lookup returns CDR1 MNHEY and CDR2 SVGAGI. The germline V and J ends were trimmed by 6 bases and 6 bases, with 15 bases remaining between them. The CDR3 is made up of 15 amino acids.

This sequence joins TRBV2 and TRBJ1-3; D may be TRBD1 (5 bases). Trimming stripped 6 bases from V and 0 bases from J, with 12 bases between. Germline V gene lookup returns CDR1 SNHLY and CDR2 FYNNEI. The CDR3 covers 15 residues. The CDR3 sequence is CASRVTELSGNTIYF. The CDR3 bases are TGTGCCAGCAGAGTGACAGAACTCTCTGGAAACACCATATATTTT.

The rearrangement joins TRBV30 to TRBJ1-4; no definite D call. Looked up from germline, CDR1 is GTSNPN and CDR2 is SVGIG (reference sequence). Deletions cut 3 bases from V and 3 bases from J, with 8 bases between. The CDR3 has 13 amino acids. The CDR3 protein is CAWRRSSNEKLFF. As DNA, the CDR3 is TGTGCCTGGAGAAGGAGCTCTAATGAAAAACTGTTTTTT.

The V gene is TRBV7-2, the J gene TRBJ2-7, with D possibly matching TRBD1 (5 bases). Trimming shortened V by 5 bases and J by 0 bases, and 14 bases separated the two germline ends. Germline V lookup: CDR1 SGHTA, CDR2 FQGNSA. This CDR3 spans 15 amino acids. For the CDR3, the DNA is TGTGCCAGCAGCCTGTCCCCAGACAGCTCCTACGAGCAGTACTTC. Its protein product is CASSLSPDSSYEQYF.

Comment on this clone: A junction boundary mismatches the germline segment, possibly from a read error. Other DNA variants within this sample encode the same CDR3. The genes are TRBV5-4 and TRBJ1-3; 7 nucleotides match TRBD1. The CDR3 covers 17 residues. Germline CDR1 and CDR2: SGHNT and YYREEE (reference sequence). This chain's CDR3 is CASSPRQGHTSGNTIYF. The CDR3 DNA reads as TGCGCCAGCAGCCCCAGACAGGGTCACACCTCTGGAAACACCATATATTTT.

The genes are TRBV14 and TRBJ2-2; maybe TRBD2 (5 bases). There are 15 residues in the CDR3. The V gene's germline CDR1 is SGHDN and CDR2 FVKESK. V was cut by 4 bases and J by 4 bases, with 13 bases left in between. The CDR3 sequence: CASSRNRESTGELFF. The CDR3 DNA reads as TGTGCCAGCAGCCGTAATAGGGAGAGCACCGGGGAGCTGTTTTTT.

The chain couples TRBV7-2 to TRBJ2-5; no clear D gene. Trimming left V 1 base short and J 4 bases short, with 7 bases between. The CDR3 consists of 13 residues. Germline V CDR1 and CDR2: SGHTA, FQGNSA. CDR3 region: CASSLGGLETQYF. CDR3 nucleotide sequence: TGTGCCAGCAGCTTAGGCGGCCTAGAGACCCAGTACTTC.